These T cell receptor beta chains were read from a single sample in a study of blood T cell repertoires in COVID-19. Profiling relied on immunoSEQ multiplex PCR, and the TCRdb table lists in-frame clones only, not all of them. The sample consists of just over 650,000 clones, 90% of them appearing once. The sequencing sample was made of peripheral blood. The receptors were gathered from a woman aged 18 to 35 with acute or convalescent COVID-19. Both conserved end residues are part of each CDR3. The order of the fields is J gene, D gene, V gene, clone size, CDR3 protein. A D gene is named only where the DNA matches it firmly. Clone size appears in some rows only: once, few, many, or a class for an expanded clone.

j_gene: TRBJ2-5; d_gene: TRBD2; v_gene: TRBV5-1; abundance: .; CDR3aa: CASSLVQRGALGEETQYF
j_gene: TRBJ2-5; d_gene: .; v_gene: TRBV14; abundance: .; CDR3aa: CASSQLDLTRRVGETQYF
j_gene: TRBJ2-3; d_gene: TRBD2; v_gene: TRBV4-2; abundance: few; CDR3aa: CASSQTTSGSTDTQYF
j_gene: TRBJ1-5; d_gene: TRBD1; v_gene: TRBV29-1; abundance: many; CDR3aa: CSAGTGMKQPQHF
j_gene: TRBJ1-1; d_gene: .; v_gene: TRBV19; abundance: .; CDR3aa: CASIETDSNTEAFF
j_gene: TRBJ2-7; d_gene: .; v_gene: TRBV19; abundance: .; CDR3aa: CASSTFVGAANEQYF
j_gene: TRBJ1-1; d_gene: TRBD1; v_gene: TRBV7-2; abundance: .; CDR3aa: CASSPKTGGYTEAFF
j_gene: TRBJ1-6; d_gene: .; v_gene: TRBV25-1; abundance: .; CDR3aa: CASSDPGTYNSPLHF
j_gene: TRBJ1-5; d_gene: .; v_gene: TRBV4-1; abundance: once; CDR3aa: CASSQAGTTQPQHF
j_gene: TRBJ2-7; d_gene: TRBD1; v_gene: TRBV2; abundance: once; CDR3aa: CASGGTGAYEQYF
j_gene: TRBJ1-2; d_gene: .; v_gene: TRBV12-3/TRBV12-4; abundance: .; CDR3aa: CASLTGGAYGYTF
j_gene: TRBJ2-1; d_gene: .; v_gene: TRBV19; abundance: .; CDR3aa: CASSLQNNEQFF
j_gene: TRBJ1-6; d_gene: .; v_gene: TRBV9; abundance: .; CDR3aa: CASSTEGGVASPLHF